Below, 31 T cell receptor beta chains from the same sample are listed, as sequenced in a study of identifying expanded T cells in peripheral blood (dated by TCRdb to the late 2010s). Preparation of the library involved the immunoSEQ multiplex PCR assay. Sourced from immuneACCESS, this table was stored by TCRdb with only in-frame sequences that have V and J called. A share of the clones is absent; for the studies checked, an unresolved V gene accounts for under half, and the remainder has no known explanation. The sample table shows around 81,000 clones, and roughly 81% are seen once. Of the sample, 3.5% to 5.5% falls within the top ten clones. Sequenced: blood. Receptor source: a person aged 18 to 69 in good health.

CDR3 sequence (DNA): TGTGCCAGCTCACCACCTGCTTTTGGGGGCGAGCAGTACTTC. Its protein is CASSPPAFGGEQYF. The V call is TRBV18, the J call TRBJ2-7; the D gene could be TRBD1 or TRBD2 (5 bases each). This CDR3 spans 14 amino acids. The V gene lost 0 bases and the J gene lost 6 bases, with 12 bases spanning the gap. Germline CDR1 reads KGHSH; CDR2 reads LQKENI.

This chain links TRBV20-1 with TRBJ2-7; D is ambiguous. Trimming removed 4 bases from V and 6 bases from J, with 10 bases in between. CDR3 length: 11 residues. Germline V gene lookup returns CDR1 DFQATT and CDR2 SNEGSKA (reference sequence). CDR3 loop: CSAITEAEQYF. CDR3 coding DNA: TGCAGTGCTATTACAGAAGCCGAGCAGTACTTC.

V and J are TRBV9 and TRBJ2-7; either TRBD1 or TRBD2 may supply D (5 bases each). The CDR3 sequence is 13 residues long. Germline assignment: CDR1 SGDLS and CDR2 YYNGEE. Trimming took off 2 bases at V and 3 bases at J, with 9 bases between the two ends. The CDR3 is CASSVEGRYEQYF. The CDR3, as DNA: TGTGCCAGCAGCGTCGAGGGACGCTACGAGCAGTACTTC. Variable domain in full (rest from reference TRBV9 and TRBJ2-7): DSGVTQTPKHLITATGQRVTLRCSPRSGDLSVYWYQQSLDQGLQFLIQYYNGEERAKGNILERFSAQQFPDLHSELNLSSLELGDSALYFCASSVEGRYEQYFGPGTRLTVT.

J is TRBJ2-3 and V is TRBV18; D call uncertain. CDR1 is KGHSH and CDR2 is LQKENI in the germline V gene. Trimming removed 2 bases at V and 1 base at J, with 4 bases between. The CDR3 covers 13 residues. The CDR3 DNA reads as TGTGCCAGCTCACCAAGGGGCACAGATACGCAGTATTTT. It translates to CASSPRGTDTQYF.

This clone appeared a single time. CDR3 nucleotides: TGTGCCAGCAGCTTCGGGACCTACGGAGGTGAGCAGTTCTTC. It codes for CASSFGTYGGEQFF. The rearrangement joins TRBV5-4 to TRBJ2-1; either TRBD1 or TRBD2 may supply D (5 bases each). The V gene lost 2 bases and the J gene lost 9 bases, with 15 bases spanning the gap. Germline V CDR1 and CDR2: SGHNT, YYREEE (reference sequence). This CDR3 is built from 14 residues.

In nucleotides, the CDR3 is TGTGCCAGCAGTGAAGTTTTGGGCAGGCCGAGGGCGGAGCAGTACTTC. It specifies CASSEVLGRPRAEQYF. This sequence joins TRBV6-1 and TRBJ2-7, with D possibly TRBD2 on 5 matching bases. V was cut by 1 base and J by 7 bases, with 20 bases left in between. The CDR3 sequence is 16 residues long. The germline CDR1 and CDR2 sequences are MNHNS and SASEGT.

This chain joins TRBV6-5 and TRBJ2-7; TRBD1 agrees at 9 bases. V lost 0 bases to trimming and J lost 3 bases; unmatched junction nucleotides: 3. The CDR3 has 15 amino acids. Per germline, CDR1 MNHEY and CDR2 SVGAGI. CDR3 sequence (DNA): TGTGCCAGCAGTTACTCCGGGACAGGGCGCTACGAGCAGTACTTC. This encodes CASSYSGTGRYEQYF.

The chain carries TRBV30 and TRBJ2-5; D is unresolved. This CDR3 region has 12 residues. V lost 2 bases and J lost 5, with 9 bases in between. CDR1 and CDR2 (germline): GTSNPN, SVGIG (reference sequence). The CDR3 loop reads CAWSIVSETQYF. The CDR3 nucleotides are TGTGCCTGGAGTATTGTGTCGGAGACCCAGTACTTC. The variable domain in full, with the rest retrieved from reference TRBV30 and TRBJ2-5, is SQTIHQWPATLVQPVGSPLSLECTVEGTSNPNLYWYRQAAGRGLQLLFYSVGIGQISSEVPQNLSASRPQDRQFILSSKKLLLSDSGFYLCAWSIVSETQYFGPGTRLLVL.

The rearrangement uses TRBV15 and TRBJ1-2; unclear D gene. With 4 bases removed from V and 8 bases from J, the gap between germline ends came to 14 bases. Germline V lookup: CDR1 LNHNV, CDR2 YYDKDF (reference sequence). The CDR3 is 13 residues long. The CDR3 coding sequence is TGTGCCACCAGCACCCGGACCGCCCAAGGCTACACCTTC. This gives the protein CATSTRTAQGYTF.

The CDR3: CASSLSGTATDTQYF. CDR3 nucleotides: TGTGCCAGCAGCTTATCTGGGACAGCCACAGATACGCAGTATTTT. This chain uses TRBV7-9 with TRBJ2-3, with 7 positions matching TRBD1. CDR3 length: 15 residues. The V gene end was trimmed by 2 bases and the J gene end by 2 bases; junction bases not matched to a gene: 4. Germline V gene lookup returns CDR1 SEHNR and CDR2 FQNEAQ (reference sequence).

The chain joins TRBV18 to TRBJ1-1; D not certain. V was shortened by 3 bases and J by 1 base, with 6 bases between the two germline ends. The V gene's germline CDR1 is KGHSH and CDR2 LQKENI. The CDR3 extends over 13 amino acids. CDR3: CASSPDQNTEAFF. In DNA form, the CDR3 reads TGTGCCAGCTCACCGGACCAGAACACTGAAGCTTTCTTT.

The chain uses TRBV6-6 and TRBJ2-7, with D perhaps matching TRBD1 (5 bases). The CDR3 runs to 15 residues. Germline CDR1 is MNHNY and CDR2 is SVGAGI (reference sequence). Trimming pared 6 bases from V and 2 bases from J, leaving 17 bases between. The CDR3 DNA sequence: TGTGCCAGCAGCCTGCGAACAGGCGGTGCCTACGAGCAGTACTTC. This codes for CASSLRTGGAYEQYF.

CDR3 nucleotide sequence: TGTGCCAGCAGTTTGGTAGGCGACGAGCAGTACTTC. Translating it yields CASSLVGDEQYF. The chain combines TRBV27 with TRBJ2-7; D gene uncertain. The CDR3 consists of 12 residues. CDR1 and CDR2 (germline): MNHEY, SMNVEV (reference sequence). Trimming took 3 bases from V and 5 from J, leaving 8 bases between them.

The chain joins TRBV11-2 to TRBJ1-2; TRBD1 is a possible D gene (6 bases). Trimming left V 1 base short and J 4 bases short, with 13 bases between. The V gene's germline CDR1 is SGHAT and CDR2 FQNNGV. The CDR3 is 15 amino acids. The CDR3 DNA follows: TGTGCCAGCAGCTTAGTTGGGGGGCCGCGCTATGGCTACACCTTC. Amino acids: CASSLVGGPRYGYTF.

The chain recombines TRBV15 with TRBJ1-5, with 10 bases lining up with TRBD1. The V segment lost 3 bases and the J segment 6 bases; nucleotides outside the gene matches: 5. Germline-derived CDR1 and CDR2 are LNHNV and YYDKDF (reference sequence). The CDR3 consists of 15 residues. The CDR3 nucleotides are TGTGCCACCAGCAGGACAGGGGGCGGGAGTCAGCCCCAGCATTTT. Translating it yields CATSRTGGGSQPQHF.

The CDR3 sequence is CASSLGVYNSPLHF. The CDR3, as DNA: TGTGCCAGCAGCTTAGGGGTTTATAATTCACCCCTCCACTTT. The chain couples TRBV7-2 to TRBJ1-6; no firm D call. Between the trimmed V and J ends, which lost 1 base and 4 bases, there was a span of 5 bases. Germline CDR1 SGHTA, CDR2 FQGNSA. The CDR3 extends over 14 amino acids.

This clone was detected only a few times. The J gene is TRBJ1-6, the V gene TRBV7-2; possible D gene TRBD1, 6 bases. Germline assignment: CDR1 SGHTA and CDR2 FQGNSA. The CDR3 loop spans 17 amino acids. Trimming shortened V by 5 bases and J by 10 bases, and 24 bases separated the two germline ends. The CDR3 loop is CASSPYYTGKDESPLHF. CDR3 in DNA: TGTGCCAGCAGCCCGTATTATACAGGGAAAGACGAATCACCCCTCCACTTT.

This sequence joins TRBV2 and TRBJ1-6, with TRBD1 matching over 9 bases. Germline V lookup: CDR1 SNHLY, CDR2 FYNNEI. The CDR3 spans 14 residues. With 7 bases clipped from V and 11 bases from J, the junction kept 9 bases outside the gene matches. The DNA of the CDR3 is TGTGCCAGCAAAACGGGACAGGGTTTGACACCCCTCCACTTT. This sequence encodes CASKTGQGLTPLHF.

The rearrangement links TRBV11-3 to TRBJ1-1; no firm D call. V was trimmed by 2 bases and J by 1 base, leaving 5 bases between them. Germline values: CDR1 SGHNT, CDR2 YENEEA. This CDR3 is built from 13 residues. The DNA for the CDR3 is TGTGCCAGCAGCTTAAGAGAGAACACTGAAGCTTTCTTT. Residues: CASSLRENTEAFF.

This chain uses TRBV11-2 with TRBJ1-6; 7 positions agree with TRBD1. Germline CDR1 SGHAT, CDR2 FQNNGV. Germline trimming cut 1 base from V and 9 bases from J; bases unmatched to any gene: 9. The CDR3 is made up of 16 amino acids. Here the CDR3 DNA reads TGTGCCAGCAGCTTAGGACCGACAGGGATGGGTTCACCCCTCCACTTT. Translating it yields CASSLGPTGMGSPLHF.

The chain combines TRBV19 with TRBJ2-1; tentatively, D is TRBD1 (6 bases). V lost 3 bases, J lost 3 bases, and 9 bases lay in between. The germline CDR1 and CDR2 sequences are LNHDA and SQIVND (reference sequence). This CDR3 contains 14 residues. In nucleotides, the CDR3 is TGTGCCAGTAGTATCAGGGGCAACTACAATGAGCAGTTCTTC. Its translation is CASSIRGNYNEQFF. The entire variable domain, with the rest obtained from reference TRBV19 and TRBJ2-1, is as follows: DGGITQSPKYLFRKEGQNVTLSCEQNLNHDAMYWYRQDPGQGLRLIYYSQIVNDFQKGDIAEGYSVSREKKESFPLTVTSAQKNPTAFYLCASSIRGNYNEQFFGPGTRLTVL.

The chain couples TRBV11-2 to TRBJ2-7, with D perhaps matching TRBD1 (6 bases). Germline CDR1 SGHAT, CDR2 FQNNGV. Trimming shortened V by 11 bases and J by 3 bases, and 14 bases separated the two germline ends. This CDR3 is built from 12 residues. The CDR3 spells CASAGDIYEQYF. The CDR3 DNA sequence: TGTGCCTCAGCAGGGGATATCTACGAGCAGTACTTC.

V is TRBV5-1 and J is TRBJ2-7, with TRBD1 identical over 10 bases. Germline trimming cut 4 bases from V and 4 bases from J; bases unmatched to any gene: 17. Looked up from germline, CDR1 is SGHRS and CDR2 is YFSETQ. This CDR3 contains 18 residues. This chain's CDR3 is CASSPLPLYRDRGYEQYF. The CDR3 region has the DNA TGCGCCAGCAGCCCCCTCCCTCTATACCGGGACAGGGGTTACGAGCAGTACTTC.

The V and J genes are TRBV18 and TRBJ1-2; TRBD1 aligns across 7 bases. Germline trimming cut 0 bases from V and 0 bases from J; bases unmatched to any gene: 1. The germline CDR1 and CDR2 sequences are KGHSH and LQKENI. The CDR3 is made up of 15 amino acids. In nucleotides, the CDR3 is TGTGCCAGCTCACCACCAGGGACAGCTAACTATGGCTACACCTTC. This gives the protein CASSPPGTANYGYTF.

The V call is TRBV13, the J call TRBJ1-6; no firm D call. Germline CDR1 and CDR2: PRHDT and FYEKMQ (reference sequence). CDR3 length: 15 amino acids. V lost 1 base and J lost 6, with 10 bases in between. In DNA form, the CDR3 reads TGTGCCAGCAGCTTAGAAGCAGCTCCTAATTCACCCCTCCACTTT. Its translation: CASSLEAAPNSPLHF.

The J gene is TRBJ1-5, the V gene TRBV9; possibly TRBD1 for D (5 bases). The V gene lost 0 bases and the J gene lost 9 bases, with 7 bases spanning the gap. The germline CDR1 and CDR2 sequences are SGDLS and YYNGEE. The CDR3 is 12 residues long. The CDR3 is CASSVARGPQHF. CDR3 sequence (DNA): TGTGCCAGCAGCGTAGCAAGGGGGCCCCAGCATTTT.

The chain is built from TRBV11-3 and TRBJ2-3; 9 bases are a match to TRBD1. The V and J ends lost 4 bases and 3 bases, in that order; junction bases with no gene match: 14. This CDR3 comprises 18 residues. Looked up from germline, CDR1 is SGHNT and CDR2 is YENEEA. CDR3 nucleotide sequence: TGTGCCAGCAGCTCGCCTCGACAGGGGGGCCTGATGACAGATACGCAGTATTTT. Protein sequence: CASSSPRQGGLMTDTQYF.

CDR3 nucleotide sequence: TGTGCCAGCAGTGATGGCCCTCTGAGCCTAGCCCGTACCTACGAGCAGTACTTC. Amino acids: CASSDGPLSLARTYEQYF. This chain uses TRBV6-1 with TRBJ2-7; D possibly corresponds to TRBD2 (5 bases). Germline values: CDR1 MNHNS, CDR2 SASEGT. The CDR3 runs to 18 residues. Trimming removed 3 bases from V and 2 bases from J, with 23 bases in between.

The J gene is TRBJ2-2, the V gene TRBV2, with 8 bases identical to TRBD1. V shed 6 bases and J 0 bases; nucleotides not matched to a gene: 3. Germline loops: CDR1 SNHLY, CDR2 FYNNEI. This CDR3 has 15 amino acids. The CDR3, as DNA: TGTGCCAGCAGCCGGACAGGGTCGAACACCGGGGAGCTGTTTTTT. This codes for CASSRTGSNTGELFF.

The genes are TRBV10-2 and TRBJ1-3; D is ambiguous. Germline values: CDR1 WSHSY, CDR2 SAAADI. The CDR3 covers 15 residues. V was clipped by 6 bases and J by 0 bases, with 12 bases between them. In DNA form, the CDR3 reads TGCGCCAGCAGCCCAAAACGGAACTCTGGAAACACCATATATTTT. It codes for CASSPKRNSGNTIYF.

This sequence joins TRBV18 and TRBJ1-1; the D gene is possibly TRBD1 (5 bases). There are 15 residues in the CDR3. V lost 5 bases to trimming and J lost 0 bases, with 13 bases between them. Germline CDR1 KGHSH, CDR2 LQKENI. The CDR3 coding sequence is TGTGCCAGCTCATACGACAGACAGATGAACACTGAAGCTTTCTTT. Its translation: CASSYDRQMNTEAFF. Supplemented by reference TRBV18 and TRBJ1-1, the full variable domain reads NAGVMQNPRHLVRRRGQEARLRCSPMKGHSHVYWYRQLPEEGLKFMVYLQKENIIDESGMPKERFSAEFPKEGPSILRIQQVVRGDSAAYFCASSYDRQMNTEAFFGQGTRLTVV.